This T cell receptor (beta chain) appears in the sequencing data of a study of vaccination and CD4 T cells after COVID-19. Turning to the study itself: Post-COVID draws came a median approximately 100 days after diagnosis (range 35 to 161). Post-vaccination specimens were collected at a median of roughly 68 days following dose two (range 14 to 241). Cells were stimulated with overlapping spike peptides from SARS-CoV-2, HCoV-NL63, HCoV-OC43 and HCoV-229E.

The V segment lost 5 bases and the J segment 3 bases; nucleotides outside the gene matches: 7. This CDR3 has 15 residues. Indicated treatment: roughly nine-day PBMC culture with coronavirus spike peptide pools or control peptides (ViraFEST assay). Only a few counts were recorded for this clonotype. Antigen: not known. With the Oncomine TCR Beta short-read assay, DNA from cultured CD4+ T cells was sequenced. Cultured CD4+ T cells were the source of extracted genomic DNA. TCRdb re-analysed the PCR reads in MiXCR, keeping a single row per CDR3 protein. The data contain roughly 19,000 distinct CDR3 sequences, roughly 58% of them singletons.

Sequences were derived from CD4+ T cells from blood, cultured in vitro, sampled before SARS-CoV-2 vaccination. This chain uses TRBV12-3 or TRBV12-4 with TRBJ2-7; 10 bases map to TRBD2. This receptor was taken from a human donor who had recovered from COVID-19. The CDR3 is CASSPSGRVDYEQYF. CDR3 in DNA: TGTGCCAGCAGTCCGAGCGGGAGGGTTGACTACGAGCAGTACTTC.